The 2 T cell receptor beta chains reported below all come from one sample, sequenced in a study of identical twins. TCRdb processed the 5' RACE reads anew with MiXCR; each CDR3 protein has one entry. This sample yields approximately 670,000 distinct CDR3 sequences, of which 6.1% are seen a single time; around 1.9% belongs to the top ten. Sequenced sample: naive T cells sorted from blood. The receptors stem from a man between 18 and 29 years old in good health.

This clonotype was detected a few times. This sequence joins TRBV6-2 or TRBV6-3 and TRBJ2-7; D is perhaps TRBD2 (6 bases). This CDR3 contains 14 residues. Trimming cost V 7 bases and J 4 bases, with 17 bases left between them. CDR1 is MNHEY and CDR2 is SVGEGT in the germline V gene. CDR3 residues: CASMAGTVSYEQYF. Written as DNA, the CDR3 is TGTGCCAGCATGGCCGGGACTGTAAGTTACGAGCAGTACTTC.

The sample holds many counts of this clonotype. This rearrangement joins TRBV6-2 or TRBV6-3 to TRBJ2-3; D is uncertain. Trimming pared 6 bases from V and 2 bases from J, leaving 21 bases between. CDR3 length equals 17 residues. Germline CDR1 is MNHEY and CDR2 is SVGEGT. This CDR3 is CASSRNPAGPVTDTQYF. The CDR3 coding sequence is TGTGCCAGCAGCCGAAACCCTGCCGGGCCCGTCACAGATACGCAGTATTTT.